These 21 T cell receptor beta chains originate from one sample sequenced in a study of blood T cell repertoires in COVID-19. TCRdb's copy holds only in-frame clones and misses some; the assay was immunoSEQ multiplex PCR. The repertoire consists of about 140,000 clones, with approximately 88% occurring once and the leading ten covering roughly 5%. Sequenced input: PBMCs or T cells enriched from blood (not recorded which). These receptors were collected from a man aged 65 to 79 who had been exposed to COVID-19.

V gene TRBV5-1 combines with J gene TRBJ1-2; TRBD1 matches at 8 bases. Losses at the gene ends were 5 bases for V and 8 bases for J; bases not matched to a gene: 17. CDR1 and CDR2 from the germline V gene are SGHRS and YFSETQ. The CDR3 has 16 residues. CDR3 in amino acids: CASRSGQAMTRSGYTF. The CDR3 DNA is TGCGCCAGCAGGTCGGGACAGGCCATGACGCGATCGGGCTACACCTTC.

The rearrangement links TRBV19 to TRBJ2-3; 9 bases align to TRBD2. Germline CDR1 is LNHDA and CDR2 is SQIVND (reference sequence). The CDR3 has 16 residues. V lost 1 base and J lost 3; bases outside the gene matches: 5. The CDR3 reads CASSIGSGGPTDTQYF. Written as DNA, the CDR3 is TGTGCCAGTAGTATAGGTAGCGGGGGCCCTACAGATACGCAGTATTTT.

Comment on this clone: At one end the junction does not follow the germline gene, possibly because of a read error. V and J are TRBV20-1 and TRBJ2-7, with D tentatively TRBD2 (5 bases). The CDR3 covers 11 residues. The V gene's germline CDR1 is DFQATT and CDR2 SNEGSKA (reference sequence). Written as DNA, the CDR3 is TGCAGTGCACAACGGGGTGAGGGCGTAAACTTC. Its protein product is CSAQRGEGVNF.

This clone has just one count. The chain uses TRBV28 and TRBJ1-5; 7 bases are a match to TRBD1. The germline CDR1 and CDR2 sequences are MDHEN and SYDVKM. This CDR3 region has 15 residues. V lost 6 bases to trimming and J lost 1 base; unmatched junction nucleotides: 6. The CDR3 nucleotides read TGTGCCAGCAGCGGGGGACAGACAAGCAATCAGCCCCAGCATTTT. It encodes CASSGGQTSNQPQHF.

CDR3 in DNA: TGTGCCAGCAGCCTCGGACTAGCGGGGGCGAACTACGAGCAGTACTTC. Protein sequence: CASSLGLAGANYEQYF. This rearrangement joins TRBV7-2 to TRBJ2-7, with 13 bases aligning to TRBD2. Germline V gene sequence: CDR1 SGHTA, CDR2 FQGNSA. J was trimmed by 3 bases and V by 5 bases; bases with no gene match: 7. CDR3 size: 16 residues.

The V gene is TRBV4-3, the J gene TRBJ2-5; tentatively, D is TRBD2 (5 bases). The CDR3 extends over 15 amino acids. Germline loops: CDR1 LGHNA, CDR2 YSLEER. V was pared by 1 base and J by 3 bases, with 12 bases between. CDR3 sequence: CASSQGWTVEETQYF. DNA for the CDR3: TGCGCCAGCAGCCAAGGCTGGACTGTTGAAGAGACCCAGTACTTC.

The chain is built from TRBV6-5 and TRBJ1-6; TRBD1 might be the D (6 bases). This CDR3 is 14 amino acids long. Trimming cost V 1 base and J 10 bases, with 11 bases left between them. Germline-derived CDR1 and CDR2 are MNHEY and SVGAGI. Written as DNA, the CDR3 is TGTGCCAGCAGTTACTTAGGGGGTGAATCACCCCTCCACTTT. Its translation is CASSYLGGESPLHF.

Here the CDR3 reads CASSPQREPEQYF. The CDR3 DNA reads TGTGCCAGCAGCCCCCAGCGGGAGCCCGAGCAGTACTTC. The chain carries TRBV12-3 or TRBV12-4 and TRBJ2-7; 8 bases line up with TRBD2. The junction had 7 bases not matched to a gene; V was cut back by 6 bases and J by 6 bases. The CDR3 is 13 amino acids.

The chain links TRBV4-2 to TRBJ1-4; 7 bases map to TRBD1. Looked up from germline, CDR1 is LGHNA and CDR2 is YNFKEQ. The CDR3 consists of 19 residues. Losses at the gene ends were 3 bases for V and 5 bases for J; bases not matched to a gene: 18. CDR3 sequence reads: CASSHTYPFGTAENEKLFF. The CDR3 bases are TGTGCCAGCAGCCATACCTACCCCTTCGGGACAGCTGAAAATGAAAAACTGTTTTTT.

This clone was detected a few times. The V gene is TRBV7-9, the J gene TRBJ1-3, with D maybe TRBD1 (5 bases). CDR1 is SEHNR, CDR2 FQNEAQ, per germline (reference sequence). The CDR3 sequence is 13 residues long. Trimming took 5 bases from V and 11 from J, leaving 16 bases between them. DNA for the CDR3: TGTGCCAGCAGCACCCCGGTGGGGGAGGCCATATATTTT. This sequence encodes CASSTPVGEAIYF. The full variable domain, completed using reference TRBV7-9 and TRBJ1-3, is DTGVSQNPRHKITKRGQNVTFRCDPISEHNRLYWYRQTLGQGPEFLTYFQNEAQLEKSRLLSDRFSAERPKGSFSTLEIQRTEQGDSAMYLCASSTPVGEAIYFGEGSWLTVV.

This clone appeared a single time. The rearrangement joins TRBV11-3 to TRBJ2-7, with a tentative D call TRBD2 (5 bases). Trimming pared 1 base from V and 5 bases from J, leaving 12 bases between. The germline V gene has CDR1 SGHNT and CDR2 YENEEA. The length of the CDR3 is 14 residues. DNA of the CDR3: TGTGCCAGCAGCTTAGGAGGGTCTATAGACGAGCAGTACTTC. Translating it yields CASSLGGSIDEQYF.

This clone has a single count. The V and J genes are TRBV28 and TRBJ2-7; D is perhaps TRBD1 (5 bases). This CDR3 has 14 amino acids. V gave up 2 bases and J gave up 6 bases, with 14 bases separating them. CDR1 and CDR2 from the germline V gene are MDHEN and SYDVKM. CDR3 coding DNA: TGTGCCAGCAGTTTAGGCAGGGTTTCTCCCGAGCAGTACTTC. Encoded protein: CASSLGRVSPEQYF.

The genes are TRBV5-1 and TRBJ1-2, with unresolved D. The V gene's germline CDR1 is SGHRS and CDR2 YFSETQ. The CDR3 consists of 12 residues. Deletions cut 4 bases from V and 7 bases from J, with 11 bases between. The CDR3 DNA sequence: TGCGCCAGCAGCCCCGCGACAAGTGGCTACACCTTC. This encodes CASSPATSGYTF.

The rearrangement links TRBV10-3 to TRBJ2-5; D possibly corresponds to TRBD2 (5 bases). There are 15 residues in the CDR3. Between the trimmed V and J ends, which lost 3 bases and 2 bases, there was a span of 13 bases. Germline values: CDR1 ENHRY, CDR2 SYGVKD. The CDR3 coding sequence is TGTGCCATCAGTGACGGGGTCGCCGGGCAAGAGACCCAGTACTTC. It codes for CAISDGVAGQETQYF.

This chain links TRBV4-1 with TRBJ2-7, with 9 bases lining up with TRBD2. The CDR3 is 15 residues long. The J segment lost 2 bases and the V segment lost 5 bases, leaving 7 bases of the junction unmatched. In germline, CDR1 is MGHRA, CDR2 YSYEKL. The CDR3 sequence is CASSYLAGLTYEQYF. The CDR3 coding sequence is TGCGCCAGCAGCTACCTAGCGGGGCTAACCTACGAGCAGTACTTC.

The V and J genes are TRBV5-1 and TRBJ1-3; D remains unclear. CDR3 length: 17 amino acids. Per the germline V gene, CDR1 is SGHRS and CDR2 is YFSETQ. V lost 0 bases, J lost 4 bases, and 17 bases lay in between. CDR3 residues: CASSLANTRQVGNTIYF. The CDR3, as DNA: TGCGCCAGCAGCTTGGCCAATACCAGACAAGTCGGAAACACCATATATTTT.

This clone showed up just a few times. The J gene is TRBJ2-5, the V gene TRBV7-9; possible D gene TRBD1, 6 bases. The CDR3 contains 15 residues. Per germline, CDR1 SEHNR and CDR2 FQNEAQ (reference sequence). The V end lost 2 bases, the J end lost 5 bases, and 15 bases lay between the germline ends. The CDR3 sequence: CASSLNQGSGETQYF. CDR3 nucleotide sequence: TGTGCCAGCAGCTTAAATCAGGGGTCAGGGGAGACCCAGTACTTC.

The chain carries TRBV6-6 and TRBJ1-5, with D possibly TRBD1 on 6 matching bases. The CDR3 totals 15 residues. The V end was cut by 7 bases, the J end by 2 bases, with 15 bases between. Germline V gives CDR1 MNHNY, CDR2 SVGAGI (reference sequence). Written as DNA, the CDR3 is TGTGCCAGCACCCGATGGGCAGGGGGCAATCAGCCCCAGCATTTT. Its translation is CASTRWAGGNQPQHF.

This clone was recorded once. The genes are TRBV5-1 and TRBJ2-2; 9 bases align to TRBD2. Unmatched junction bases numbered 2, after V lost 4 bases and J lost 7 bases. The CDR3 is 13 residues long. Germline CDR1 and CDR2: SGHRS and YFSETQ. The CDR3 reads CASSVAGVGELFF. CDR3 bases: TGCGCCAGCAGCGTAGCGGGAGTCGGGGAGCTGTTTTTT.

The CDR3 DNA follows: TGTGCCAGCAGCGGGGGATCCTCAGGGGGCAGCTACGAGCAGTACTTC. Protein sequence: CASSGGSSGGSYEQYF. The chain is built from TRBV5-4 and TRBJ2-7; 8 bases are a match to TRBD1. V lost 4 bases, J lost 3 bases, and 12 bases stayed unmatched. The CDR3 loop spans 16 amino acids. Germline assignment: CDR1 SGHNT and CDR2 YYREEE (reference sequence).

The gene calls are TRBV6-5 and TRBJ1-2; TRBD1 aligns across 9 bases. Germline V lookup: CDR1 MNHEY, CDR2 SVGAGI. CDR3 length: 13 amino acids. Unmatched junction bases numbered 3, after V lost 6 bases and J lost 4 bases. The CDR3 sequence: CASRETGGYGYTF. CDR3 in DNA: TGTGCCAGCAGAGAGACAGGGGGCTATGGCTACACCTTC.